This TCR beta chain was identified during a study of beta chain features in type 1 diabetes. Study-wide results and limits: Although PCR might favor shorter templates, it would do so equally in patients and controls. Shorter TCRB CDR3s, moderately but significantly so, marked every one of the four CD4+ subsets in Type 1 diabetes patients. The naive, central memory and Treg TCRB repertoires showed an apparent similarity that was greater among patients than among healthy donors.

The authors reverse transcribed all of the isolated RNA, so sequencing captured expressed TCRB transcripts. Approximately 3.6 million reads, on average, came from each naive, central memory and regulatory T cell sample. Data came from immunoSEQ multiplex PCR; TCRdb stores just in-frame clones and leaves some out. The profile covers around 710,000 clones, with around 11% appearing a single time and more than 0.1% taken by the ten largest. To note about this clone: Its antigen is unknown.

What was sequenced was naive CD4+ T cells from blood. This receptor was taken from a man aged 25-45 years with type 1 diabetes.

The CDR3 nucleotides read TGTGCCACCAGCAGAGGACAGGGAGTTTTGACTAATGAAAAACTGTTTTTT. Its protein product is CATSRGQGVLTNEKLFF. This sequence joins TRBV15 and TRBJ1-4, with 7 bases that match TRBD1. J lost 2 bases, V lost 1 base, and 7 bases had no gene match. The CDR3 spans 17 residues. Germline CDR1 and CDR2: LNHNV and YYDKDF (reference sequence).